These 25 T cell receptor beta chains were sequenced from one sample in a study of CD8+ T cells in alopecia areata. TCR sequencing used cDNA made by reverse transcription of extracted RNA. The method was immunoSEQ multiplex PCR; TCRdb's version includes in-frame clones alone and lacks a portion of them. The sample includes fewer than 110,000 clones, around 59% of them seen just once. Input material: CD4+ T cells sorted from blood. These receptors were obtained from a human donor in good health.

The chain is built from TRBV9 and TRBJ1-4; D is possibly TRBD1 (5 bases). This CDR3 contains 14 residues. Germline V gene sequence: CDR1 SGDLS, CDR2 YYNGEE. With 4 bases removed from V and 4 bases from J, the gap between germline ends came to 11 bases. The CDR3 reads CASSQPGGNEKLFF. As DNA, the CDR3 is TGTGCCAGCAGCCAACCCGGGGGTAATGAAAAACTGTTTTTT. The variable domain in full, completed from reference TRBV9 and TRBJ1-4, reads DSGVTQTPKHLITATGQRVTLRCSPRSGDLSVYWYQQSLDQGLQFLIQYYNGEERAKGNILERFSAQQFPDLHSELNLSSLELGDSALYFCASSQPGGNEKLFFGSGTQLSVL.

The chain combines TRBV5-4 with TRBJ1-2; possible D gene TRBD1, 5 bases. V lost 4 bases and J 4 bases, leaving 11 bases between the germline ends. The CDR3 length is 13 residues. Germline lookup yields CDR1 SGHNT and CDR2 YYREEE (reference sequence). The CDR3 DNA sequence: TGTGCCAGCAGCGTGGAGGGGCCCTATGGCTACACCTTC. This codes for CASSVEGPYGYTF.

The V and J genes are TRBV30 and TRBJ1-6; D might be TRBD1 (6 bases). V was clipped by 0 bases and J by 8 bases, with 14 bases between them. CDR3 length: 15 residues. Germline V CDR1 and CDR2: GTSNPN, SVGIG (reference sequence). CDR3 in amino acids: CAWSVLGGGDSPLHF. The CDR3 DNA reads TGTGCCTGGAGTGTCCTAGGAGGGGGGGATTCACCCCTCCACTTT.

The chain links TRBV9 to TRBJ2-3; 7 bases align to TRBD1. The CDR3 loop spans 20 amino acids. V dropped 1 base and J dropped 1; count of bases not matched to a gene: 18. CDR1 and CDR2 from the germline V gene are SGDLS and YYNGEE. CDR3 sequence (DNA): TGTGCCAGCAGCGTACCGAGGCCGGGAACAGGGGATTTCCGCACAGATACGCAGTATTTT. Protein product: CASSVPRPGTGDFRTDTQYF.

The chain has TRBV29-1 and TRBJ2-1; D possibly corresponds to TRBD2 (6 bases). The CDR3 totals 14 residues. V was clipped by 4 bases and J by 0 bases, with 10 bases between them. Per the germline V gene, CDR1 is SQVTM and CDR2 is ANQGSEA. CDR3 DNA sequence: TGCAGCGTTGTTCGGGGGAGCTCCTACAATGAGCAGTTCTTC. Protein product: CSVVRGSSYNEQFF.

CDR3 coding DNA: TGTGCCATCAGCTTTGGGACAGACTATGGCTACACCTTC. This gives the protein CAISFGTDYGYTF. The chain joins TRBV10-3 to TRBJ1-2; 7 nucleotides align to TRBD1. From germline, CDR1 is ENHRY and CDR2 SYGVKD. CDR3 length: 13 residues. J was trimmed by 3 bases and V by 6 bases; bases with no gene match: 4.

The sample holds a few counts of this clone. The CDR3 sequence is CASSEIGGTGELFF. CDR3 coding DNA: TGTGCCAGCAGTGAAATTGGGGGGACCGGGGAGCTGTTTTTT. J is TRBJ2-2 and V is TRBV2, with TRBD2 as a possible D gene (6 bases). CDR3 size: 14 residues. CDR1 SNHLY and CDR2 FYNNEI come from the germline V gene. V shed 2 bases and J shed 5 bases, with 9 bases lying between them. Drawing the rest from reference TRBV2 and TRBJ2-2, the complete variable domain is EPEVTQTPSHQVTQMGQEVILRCVPISNHLYFYWYRQILGQKVEFLVSFYNNEISEKSEIFDDQFSVERPDGSNFTLKIRSTKLEDSAMYFCASSEIGGTGELFFGEGSRLTVL.

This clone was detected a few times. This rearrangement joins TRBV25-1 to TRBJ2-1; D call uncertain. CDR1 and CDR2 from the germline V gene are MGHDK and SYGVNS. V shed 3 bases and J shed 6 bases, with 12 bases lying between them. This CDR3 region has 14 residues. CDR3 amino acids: CASSESTVSNEQFF. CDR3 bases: TGTGCCAGCAGTGAGTCGACGGTCTCCAATGAGCAGTTCTTC.

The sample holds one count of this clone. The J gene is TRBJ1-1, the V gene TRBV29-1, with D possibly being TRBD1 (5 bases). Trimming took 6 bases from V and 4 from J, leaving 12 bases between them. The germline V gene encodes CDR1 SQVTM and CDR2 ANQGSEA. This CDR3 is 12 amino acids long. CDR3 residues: CSVGVWGTEAFF. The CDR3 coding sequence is TGCAGCGTGGGGGTCTGGGGCACTGAAGCTTTCTTT.

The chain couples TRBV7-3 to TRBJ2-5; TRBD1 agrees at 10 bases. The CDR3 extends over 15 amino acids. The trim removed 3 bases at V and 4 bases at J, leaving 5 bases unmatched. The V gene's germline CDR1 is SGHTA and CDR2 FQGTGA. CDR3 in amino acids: CASSLTGGITETQYF. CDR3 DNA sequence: TGTGCCAGCAGCTTGACAGGGGGCATCACAGAGACCCAGTACTTC.

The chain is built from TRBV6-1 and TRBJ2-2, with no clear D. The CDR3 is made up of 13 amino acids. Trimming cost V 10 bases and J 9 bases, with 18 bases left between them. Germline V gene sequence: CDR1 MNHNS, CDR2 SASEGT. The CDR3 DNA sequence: TGTGCCACCTCCTCGCCTCCAGCCTGGGAGCTGTTTTTT. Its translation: CATSSPPAWELFF.

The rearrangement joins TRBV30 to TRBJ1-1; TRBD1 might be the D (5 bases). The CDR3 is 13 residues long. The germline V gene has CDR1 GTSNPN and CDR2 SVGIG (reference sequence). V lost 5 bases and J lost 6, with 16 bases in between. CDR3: CAWSSGGAPEAFF. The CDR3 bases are TGTGCCTGGTCTTCGGGCGGGGCGCCTGAAGCTTTCTTT.

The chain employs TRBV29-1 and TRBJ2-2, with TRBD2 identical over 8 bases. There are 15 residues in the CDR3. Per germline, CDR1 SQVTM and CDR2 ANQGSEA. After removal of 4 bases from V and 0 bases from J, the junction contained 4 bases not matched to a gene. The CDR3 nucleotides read TGCAGCGTTGTAGCGGGGTTATCGAACACCGGGGAGCTGTTTTTT. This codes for CSVVAGLSNTGELFF.

The DNA of the CDR3 is TGTGCCAGCAGCGTATTCAGGAACACTGAAGCTTTCTTT. Its protein product is CASSVFRNTEAFF. The chain carries TRBV9 and TRBJ1-1; D unresolved. V lost 1 base, J lost 1 base, and 5 bases lay in between. The CDR3 has 13 residues. CDR1 is SGDLS, CDR2 YYNGEE, per germline.

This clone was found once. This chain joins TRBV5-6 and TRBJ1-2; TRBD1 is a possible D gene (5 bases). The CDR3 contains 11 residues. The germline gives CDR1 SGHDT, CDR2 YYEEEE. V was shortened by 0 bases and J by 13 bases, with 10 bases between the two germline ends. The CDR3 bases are TGTGCCAGCAGCTTGGGCAGGGTCCGCACCTTC. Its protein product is CASSLGRVRTF.

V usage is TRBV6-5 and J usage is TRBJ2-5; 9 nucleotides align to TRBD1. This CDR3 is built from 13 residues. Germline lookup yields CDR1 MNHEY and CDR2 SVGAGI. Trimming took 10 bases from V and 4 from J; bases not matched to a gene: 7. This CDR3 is CATAGQGRETQYF. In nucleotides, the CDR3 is TGTGCCACCGCGGGACAGGGCAGAGAGACCCAGTACTTC.

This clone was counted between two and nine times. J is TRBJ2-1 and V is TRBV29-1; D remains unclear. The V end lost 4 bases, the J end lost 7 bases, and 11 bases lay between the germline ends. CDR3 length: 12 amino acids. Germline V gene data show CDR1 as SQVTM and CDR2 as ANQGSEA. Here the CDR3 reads CSVAHPGNEQFF. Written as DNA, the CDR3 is TGCAGCGTTGCCCACCCCGGGAATGAGCAGTTCTTC.

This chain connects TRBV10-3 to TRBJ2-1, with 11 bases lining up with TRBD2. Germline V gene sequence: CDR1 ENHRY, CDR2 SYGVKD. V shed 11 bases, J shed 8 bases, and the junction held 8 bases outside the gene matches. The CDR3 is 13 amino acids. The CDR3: CAVSGGASDEQFF. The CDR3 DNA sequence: TGTGCCGTTAGCGGGGGGGCTTCCGATGAGCAGTTCTTC.

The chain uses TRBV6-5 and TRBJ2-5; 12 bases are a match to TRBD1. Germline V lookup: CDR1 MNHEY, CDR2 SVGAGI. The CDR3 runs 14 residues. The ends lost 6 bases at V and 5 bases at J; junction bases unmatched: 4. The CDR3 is CASRPGQGAETQYF. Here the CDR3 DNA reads TGTGCCAGCAGACCGGGACAGGGGGCTGAGACCCAGTACTTC.

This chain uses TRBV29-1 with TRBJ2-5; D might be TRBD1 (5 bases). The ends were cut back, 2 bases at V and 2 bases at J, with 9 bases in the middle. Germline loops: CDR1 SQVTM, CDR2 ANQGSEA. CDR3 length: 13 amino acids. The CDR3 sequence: CSVEQTVQETQYF. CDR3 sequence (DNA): TGCAGCGTTGAACAGACAGTACAAGAGACCCAGTACTTC.

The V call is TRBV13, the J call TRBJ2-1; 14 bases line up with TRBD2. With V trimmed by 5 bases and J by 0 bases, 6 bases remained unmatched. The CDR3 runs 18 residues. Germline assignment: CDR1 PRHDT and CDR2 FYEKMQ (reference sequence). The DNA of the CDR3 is TGTGCCAGCAGCCCTAGACTAGCGGGGGGGAGCTCCTACAATGAGCAGTTCTTC. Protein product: CASSPRLAGGSSYNEQFF.

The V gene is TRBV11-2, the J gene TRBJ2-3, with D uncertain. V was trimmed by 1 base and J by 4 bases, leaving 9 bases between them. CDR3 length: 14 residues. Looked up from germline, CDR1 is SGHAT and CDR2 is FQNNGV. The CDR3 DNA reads TGTGCCAGCAGCTTAGTAGGTAGCTCAGATACGCAGTATTTT. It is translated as CASSLVGSSDTQYF.

The CDR3 is CSASGANEQYF. The CDR3 nucleotides are TGCAGTGCCTCGGGGGCCAACGAGCAGTACTTC. The chain couples TRBV29-1 to TRBJ2-7; D is tentatively TRBD1 or TRBD2 (6 bases each). The CDR3 extends over 11 amino acids. Germline V gene sequence: CDR1 SQVTM, CDR2 ANQGSEA.

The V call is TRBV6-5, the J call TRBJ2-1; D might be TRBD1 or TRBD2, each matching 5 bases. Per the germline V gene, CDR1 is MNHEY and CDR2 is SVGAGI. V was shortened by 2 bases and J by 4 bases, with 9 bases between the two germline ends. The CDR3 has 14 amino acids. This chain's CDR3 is CASSYGGPYNEQFF. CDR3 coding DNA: TGTGCCAGCAGTTACGGGGGACCATACAATGAGCAGTTCTTC.

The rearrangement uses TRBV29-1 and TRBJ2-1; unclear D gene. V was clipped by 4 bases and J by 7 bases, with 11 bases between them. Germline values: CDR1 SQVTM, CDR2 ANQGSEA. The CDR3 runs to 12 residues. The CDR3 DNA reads TGCAGCGTTGCGAAACATCCGAATGAGCAGTTCTTC. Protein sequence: CSVAKHPNEQFF.